A selection of T cell receptor beta chains follows, all from one sample in a study of blood T cell repertoires in COVID-19. The table came from immunoSEQ multiplex PCR; TCRdb's copy has only in-frame clones and leaves some out. The repertoire consists of around 370,000 clones, with approximately 91% occurring once and the leading ten covering 5.5% to 7.5%. The sequencing input was peripheral blood. The source of these receptors is a woman aged 65 to 85 with COVID-19, enrolled during active disease. Each CDR3 is given with its conserved first and last residue. Fields, in order: V gene, D gene, clone size, J gene, CDR3 DNA, CDR3 protein. A D gene is named only where the DNA matches it firmly. Some rows have no size entry. The others give once, few or many, or a class for an expanded clone.

v_call: TRBV18
d_call: -
clone_size: -
j_call: TRBJ2-2
cdr3_nt: TGTGCCAGCTCACGGGGAGATAACACCGGGGAGCTGTTTTTT
cdr3_aa: CASSRGDNTGELFF

v_call: TRBV27
d_call: TRBD1
clone_size: -
j_call: TRBJ1-1
cdr3_nt: TGTGCCAGCAGCCGGGACAGTGAAGCTTTCTTT
cdr3_aa: CASSRDSEAFF

v_call: TRBV9
d_call: -
clone_size: once
j_call: TRBJ1-4
cdr3_nt: TGTGCCAGCAGCGTGACAGGTGGTAATGAAAAACTGTTTTTT
cdr3_aa: CASSVTGGNEKLFF

v_call: TRBV4-1
d_call: -
clone_size: -
j_call: TRBJ2-7
cdr3_nt: TGCGCCAGCAGCCATCTTGACAGGCAAGAGCAGTACTTC
cdr3_aa: CASSHLDRQEQYF

v_call: TRBV6-2/TRBV6-3
d_call: -
clone_size: -
j_call: TRBJ2-3
cdr3_nt: TGTGCCAGCAGTTACCCTCAACCGGGAGATACGCAGTATTTT
cdr3_aa: CASSYPQPGDTQYF

v_call: TRBV2
d_call: -
clone_size: -
j_call: TRBJ1-6
cdr3_nt: TGTGCCAGCAGTGATTCTGGACAGCTACCCCTCCACTTT
cdr3_aa: CASSDSGQLPLHF

v_call: TRBV5-1
d_call: TRBD1
clone_size: -
j_call: TRBJ2-5
cdr3_nt: TGCGCCAGCAGCCTCGGGACAGGCGAACTCCAAGAGACCCAGTACTTC
cdr3_aa: CASSLGTGELQETQYF

v_call: TRBV28
d_call: -
clone_size: -
j_call: TRBJ1-5
cdr3_nt: TGTGCCAGCAGCCCCTTCGGTGGGGGACAACGCAATCAGCCCCAGCATTTT
cdr3_aa: CASSPFGGGQRNQPQHF

v_call: TRBV29-1
d_call: TRBD1
clone_size: once
j_call: TRBJ1-2
cdr3_nt: TGCAGCGTCCCCGCTTGGGACAGGGGCGACTATGGCTACACCTTC
cdr3_aa: CSVPAWDRGDYGYTF

v_call: TRBV9
d_call: TRBD1
clone_size: -
j_call: TRBJ1-6
cdr3_nt: TGTGCCAGCAGCGGACAGGGTGGGAATTCACCCCTCCACTTT
cdr3_aa: CASSGQGGNSPLHF

v_call: TRBV5-8
d_call: -
clone_size: -
j_call: TRBJ1-5
cdr3_nt: TGTGCCAGCAGCCCACAACAGGGAGTCGGTCAGCCCCAGCATTTT
cdr3_aa: CASSPQQGVGQPQHF

v_call: TRBV2
d_call: -
clone_size: -
j_call: TRBJ1-1
cdr3_nt: TGTGCCAGCAACCTAGAGACAGGCCTGAACACTGAAGCTTTCTTT
cdr3_aa: CASNLETGLNTEAFF

v_call: TRBV3-1/TRBV3-2
d_call: TRBD2
clone_size: many
j_call: TRBJ2-7
cdr3_nt: TGTGCCAGCAGCCCAACGACTAGCGGGGGGGCCCCCTACGAGCAGTACTTC
cdr3_aa: CASSPTTSGGAPYEQYF

v_call: TRBV28
d_call: TRBD1
clone_size: -
j_call: TRBJ1-1
cdr3_nt: TGTGCCAGCAGTTTACTCCCGACAGGGGGAACTGAAGCTTTCTTT
cdr3_aa: CASSLLPTGGTEAFF

v_call: TRBV7-2
d_call: -
clone_size: -
j_call: TRBJ2-3
cdr3_nt: TGTGCCAGCAGCTTAGTTTCTCCAGATACGCAGTATTTT
cdr3_aa: CASSLVSPDTQYF

v_call: TRBV7-2
d_call: -
clone_size: -
j_call: TRBJ1-1
cdr3_nt: TGTGCCAGCAGCTTCGGGGGGCGAACTGAAGCTTTCTTT
cdr3_aa: CASSFGGRTEAFF

v_call: TRBV5-1
d_call: TRBD2
clone_size: -
j_call: TRBJ2-5
cdr3_nt: TGCGCCAGCAGCTTGTCGACTAGCGGGACCCAAGAGACCCAGTACTTC
cdr3_aa: CASSLSTSGTQETQYF

v_call: TRBV27
d_call: TRBD1
clone_size: -
j_call: TRBJ1-2
cdr3_nt: TGTGCCAGCAGCCGCGACAGGGGGCATGGCTACACCTTC
cdr3_aa: CASSRDRGHGYTF

v_call: TRBV10-3
d_call: TRBD1
clone_size: -
j_call: TRBJ1-3
cdr3_nt: TGTGCCATCAGTGAGTCCCCACACAGGGGCTCTGGAAACACCATATATTTT
cdr3_aa: CAISESPHRGSGNTIYF

v_call: TRBV28
d_call: TRBD1
clone_size: -
j_call: TRBJ2-2
cdr3_nt: TGTGCCAGCAGTTTGGGGGACAGGGAGGCCGGGGAGCTGTTTTTT
cdr3_aa: CASSLGDREAGELFF

v_call: TRBV5-5
d_call: TRBD2
clone_size: -
j_call: TRBJ2-1
cdr3_nt: TGTGCCAGCAGCTTGAGGCTAGCGGGGGGAGGTGAGCAGTTCTTC
cdr3_aa: CASSLRLAGGGEQFF

v_call: TRBV4-2
d_call: TRBD1
clone_size: -
j_call: TRBJ2-1
cdr3_nt: TGTGCCAGCAGCCCCGACAGGGGGGATGAGCAGTTCTTC
cdr3_aa: CASSPDRGDEQFF

v_call: TRBV7-9
d_call: TRBD1
clone_size: -
j_call: TRBJ1-1
cdr3_nt: TGTGCCAGCAGCTTCTCGGCAGGGGGTAACACTGAAGCTTTCTTT
cdr3_aa: CASSFSAGGNTEAFF

v_call: TRBV19
d_call: TRBD1
clone_size: -
j_call: TRBJ1-2
cdr3_nt: TGTGCCAGTAGTCATCAGGGGGCGCGGGGAAACTATGGCTACACCTTC
cdr3_aa: CASSHQGARGNYGYTF

v_call: TRBV2
d_call: -
clone_size: -
j_call: TRBJ2-2
cdr3_nt: TGTGCCAGCAGTGGAGGAGGGCGGACCACCGGGGAGCTGTTTTTT
cdr3_aa: CASSGGGRTTGELFF

v_call: TRBV3-1/TRBV3-2
d_call: TRBD1
clone_size: -
j_call: TRBJ1-6
cdr3_nt: TGTGCCAGCAGCCAAGATCATTTAGGACGGTCAGCAGGGGGCCTACAATCACCCCTCCACTTT
cdr3_aa: CASSQDHLGRSAGGLQSPLHF

v_call: TRBV3-1/TRBV3-2
d_call: -
clone_size: -
j_call: TRBJ1-2
cdr3_nt: TGTGCCAGCAGCCAGGGGGGGATCTCTGACTATGGCTACACCTTC
cdr3_aa: CASSQGGISDYGYTF

v_call: TRBV3-1/TRBV3-2
d_call: -
clone_size: -
j_call: TRBJ2-3
cdr3_nt: TGTGCCAGCAGCCTCAGGTCGTGGGGCCTGGATACGCAGTATTTT
cdr3_aa: CASSLRSWGLDTQYF

v_call: TRBV24-1
d_call: TRBD1
clone_size: -
j_call: TRBJ1-2
cdr3_nt: TGTGCCACCAGTGACCCAGGGGGCGCGGGTGGCTACACCTTC
cdr3_aa: CATSDPGGAGGYTF

v_call: TRBV19
d_call: -
clone_size: -
j_call: TRBJ2-5
cdr3_nt: TGTGCCAGTGGAGGAGTAGAGACCCAGTACTTC
cdr3_aa: CASGGVETQYF

v_call: TRBV5-8
d_call: TRBD2
clone_size: -
j_call: TRBJ2-5
cdr3_nt: TGTGCCAGCAGCTTGGGATCCAGCGGGGGGGGAGAAGAGACCCAGTACTTC
cdr3_aa: CASSLGSSGGGEETQYF

v_call: TRBV2
d_call: -
clone_size: once
j_call: TRBJ1-2
cdr3_nt: TGTGCCAGCAGTGAAGAAAGGGGCGACTATGGCTACACCTTC
cdr3_aa: CASSEERGDYGYTF

v_call: TRBV12-3/TRBV12-4
d_call: -
clone_size: -
j_call: TRBJ2-1
cdr3_nt: TGTGCCAGCTGCCTAACAGGAGAGCAGTTCTTC
cdr3_aa: CASCLTGEQFF

v_call: TRBV9
d_call: -
clone_size: -
j_call: TRBJ2-3
cdr3_nt: TGTGCCAGCAGCGCAGATAGCACAGATACGCAGTATTTT
cdr3_aa: CASSADSTDTQYF

v_call: TRBV7-6
d_call: TRBD1
clone_size: -
j_call: TRBJ2-7
cdr3_nt: TGTGCCAGCAGCTCGTACCAGGGGGCAGGAGAGCAGTACTTC
cdr3_aa: CASSSYQGAGEQYF

v_call: TRBV9
d_call: TRBD1
clone_size: -
j_call: TRBJ1-4
cdr3_nt: TGTGCCAGCAGCGTAGGACAGGGGGCTAATGAAAAACTGTTTTTT
cdr3_aa: CASSVGQGANEKLFF

v_call: TRBV13
d_call: TRBD1
clone_size: -
j_call: TRBJ1-1
cdr3_nt: TGTGCCAGCAGCCCGGACAGGGCGCCCACTGAAGCTTTCTTT
cdr3_aa: CASSPDRAPTEAFF

v_call: TRBV6-5
d_call: TRBD2
clone_size: -
j_call: TRBJ2-1
cdr3_nt: TGTGCCAGCAGTCCCGGGACTAGCGGCAATGAGCAGTTCTTC
cdr3_aa: CASSPGTSGNEQFF

v_call: TRBV4-3
d_call: TRBD1
clone_size: -
j_call: TRBJ1-2
cdr3_nt: TGCGCCAGCAGCCAAGATCGTGACAGGGTCAAAGGCTACACCTTC
cdr3_aa: CASSQDRDRVKGYTF

v_call: TRBV5-1
d_call: TRBD1
clone_size: -
j_call: TRBJ2-1
cdr3_nt: TGCGCCAGCAGCCAAACTAGACAGGGGCTATACAATGAGCAGTTCTTC
cdr3_aa: CASSQTRQGLYNEQFF

v_call: TRBV6-5
d_call: -
clone_size: -
j_call: TRBJ1-5
cdr3_nt: TGTGCCAGCAGAGGGGTACTTAATCAGCCCCAGCATTTT
cdr3_aa: CASRGVLNQPQHF

v_call: TRBV4-1
d_call: TRBD1
clone_size: -
j_call: TRBJ1-1
cdr3_nt: TGCGCCAGCAGCCACTTTCATACAGGGGTGAACACTGAAGCTTTCTTT
cdr3_aa: CASSHFHTGVNTEAFF

v_call: TRBV19
d_call: TRBD1
clone_size: -
j_call: TRBJ2-3
cdr3_nt: TGTGCCAGTAGTACCTACAGGGGTGGCACAGATACGCAGTATTTT
cdr3_aa: CASSTYRGGTDTQYF

v_call: TRBV6-5
d_call: -
clone_size: -
j_call: TRBJ1-2
cdr3_nt: TGTGCCAGCAGTTACTTGGACTCCCTCGGGGGCTACACCTTC
cdr3_aa: CASSYLDSLGGYTF

v_call: TRBV5-1
d_call: TRBD1
clone_size: -
j_call: TRBJ2-7
cdr3_nt: TGCGCCAGCAGCGGGGGACAGGGTATCGAGCAGTACTTC
cdr3_aa: CASSGGQGIEQYF

v_call: TRBV6-5
d_call: -
clone_size: -
j_call: TRBJ2-1
cdr3_nt: TGTGCCAGCAGTTCCCCCGGAGGGCCAAACAATGAGCAGTTCTTC
cdr3_aa: CASSSPGGPNNEQFF

v_call: TRBV9
d_call: TRBD2
clone_size: once
j_call: TRBJ2-3
cdr3_nt: TGTGCCAGCAGCGTAAGCCCAGCGGGGGGCACAGATACGCAGTATTTT
cdr3_aa: CASSVSPAGGTDTQYF

v_call: TRBV7-2
d_call: TRBD1
clone_size: -
j_call: TRBJ2-2
cdr3_nt: TGTGCCAGCATCGGACAGGCGGGCACCGGGGAGCTGTTTTTT
cdr3_aa: CASIGQAGTGELFF

v_call: TRBV19
d_call: -
clone_size: -
j_call: TRBJ1-4
cdr3_nt: TGTGCCAGTAGTAAACGGGGTACAACTAATGAAAAACTGTTTTTT
cdr3_aa: CASSKRGTTNEKLFF

v_call: TRBV2
d_call: -
clone_size: few
j_call: TRBJ1-2
cdr3_nt: TGTGCCAGCAGTGAAGGGGCAGACCCTAACTATGGCTACACCTTC
cdr3_aa: CASSEGADPNYGYTF

v_call: TRBV28
d_call: -
clone_size: -
j_call: TRBJ1-1
cdr3_nt: TGTGCCAGCAGTCTGACATCGGCGGGGTTGACTGAAGCTTTCTTT
cdr3_aa: CASSLTSAGLTEAFF